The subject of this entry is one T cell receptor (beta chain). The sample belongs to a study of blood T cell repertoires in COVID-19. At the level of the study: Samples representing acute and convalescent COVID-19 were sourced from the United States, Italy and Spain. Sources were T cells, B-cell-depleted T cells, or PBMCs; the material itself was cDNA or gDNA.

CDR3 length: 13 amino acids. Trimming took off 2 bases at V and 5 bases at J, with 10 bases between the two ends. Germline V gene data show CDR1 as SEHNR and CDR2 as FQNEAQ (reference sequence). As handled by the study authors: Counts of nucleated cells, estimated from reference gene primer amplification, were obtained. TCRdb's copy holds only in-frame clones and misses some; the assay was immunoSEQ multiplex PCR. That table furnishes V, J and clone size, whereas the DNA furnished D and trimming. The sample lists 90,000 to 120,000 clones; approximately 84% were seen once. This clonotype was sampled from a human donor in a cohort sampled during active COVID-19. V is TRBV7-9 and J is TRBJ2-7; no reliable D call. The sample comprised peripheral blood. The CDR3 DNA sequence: TGTGCCAGCAGCTTATTTGTATCCGACGAGCAGTACTTC. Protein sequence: CASSLFVSDEQYF.